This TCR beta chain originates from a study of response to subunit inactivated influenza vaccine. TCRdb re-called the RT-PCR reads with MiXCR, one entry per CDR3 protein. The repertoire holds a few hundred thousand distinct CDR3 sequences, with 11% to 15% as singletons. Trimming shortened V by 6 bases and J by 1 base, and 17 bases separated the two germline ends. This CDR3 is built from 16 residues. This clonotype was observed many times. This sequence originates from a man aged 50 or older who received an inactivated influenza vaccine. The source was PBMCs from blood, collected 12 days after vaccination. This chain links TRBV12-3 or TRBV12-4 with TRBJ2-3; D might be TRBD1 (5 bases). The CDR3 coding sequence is TGTGCCAGCAGGCAATGGCAGGGTGACGGCACAGATACGCAGTATTTT. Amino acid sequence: CASRQWQGDGTDTQYF.